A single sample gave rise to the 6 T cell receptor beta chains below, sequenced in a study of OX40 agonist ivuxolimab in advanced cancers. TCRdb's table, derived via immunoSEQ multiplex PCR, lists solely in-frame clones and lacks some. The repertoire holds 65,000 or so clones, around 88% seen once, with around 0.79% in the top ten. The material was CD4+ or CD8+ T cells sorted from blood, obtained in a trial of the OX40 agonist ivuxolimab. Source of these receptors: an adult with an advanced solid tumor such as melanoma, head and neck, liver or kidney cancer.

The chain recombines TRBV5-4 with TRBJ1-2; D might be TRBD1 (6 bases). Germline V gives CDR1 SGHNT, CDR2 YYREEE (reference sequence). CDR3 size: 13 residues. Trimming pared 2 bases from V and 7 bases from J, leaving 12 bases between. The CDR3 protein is CASSFNRGRGYTF. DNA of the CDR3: TGTGCCAGCAGCTTCAATCGGGGGCGTGGCTACACCTTC.

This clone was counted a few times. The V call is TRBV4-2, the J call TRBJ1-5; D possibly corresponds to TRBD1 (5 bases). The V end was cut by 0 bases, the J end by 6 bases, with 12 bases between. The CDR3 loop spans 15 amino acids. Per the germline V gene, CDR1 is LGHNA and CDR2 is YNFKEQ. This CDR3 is CASSQERWGSQPQHF. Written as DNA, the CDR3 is TGTGCCAGCAGCCAAGAGCGATGGGGGAGTCAGCCCCAGCATTTT.

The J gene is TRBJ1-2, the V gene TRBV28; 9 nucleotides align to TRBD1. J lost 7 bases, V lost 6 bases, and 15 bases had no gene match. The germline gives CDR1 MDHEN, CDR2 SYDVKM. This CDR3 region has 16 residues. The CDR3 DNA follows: TGTGCCAGCAGCTCACCCGGGACAGGGAAATTGCTTGGCTACACCTTC. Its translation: CASSSPGTGKLLGYTF.

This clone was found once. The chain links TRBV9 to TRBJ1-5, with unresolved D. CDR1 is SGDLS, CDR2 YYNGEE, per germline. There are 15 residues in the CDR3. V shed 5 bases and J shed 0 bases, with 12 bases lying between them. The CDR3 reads CASSVSLDSNQPQHF. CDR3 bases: TGTGCCAGCAGTGTTTCCCTAGATAGCAATCAGCCCCAGCATTTT. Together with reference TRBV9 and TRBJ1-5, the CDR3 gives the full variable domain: DSGVTQTPKHLITATGQRVTLRCSPRSGDLSVYWYQQSLDQGLQFLIQYYNGEERAKGNILERFSAQQFPDLHSELNLSSLELGDSALYFCASSVSLDSNQPQHFGDGTRLSIL.

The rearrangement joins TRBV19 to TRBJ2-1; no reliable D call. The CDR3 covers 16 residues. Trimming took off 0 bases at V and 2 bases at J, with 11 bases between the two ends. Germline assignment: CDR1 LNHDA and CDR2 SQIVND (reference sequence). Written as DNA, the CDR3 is TGTGCCAGTAGTATAGAGGTTGTCCCCCCCTACAATGAGCAGTTCTTC. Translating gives CASSIEVVPPYNEQFF.

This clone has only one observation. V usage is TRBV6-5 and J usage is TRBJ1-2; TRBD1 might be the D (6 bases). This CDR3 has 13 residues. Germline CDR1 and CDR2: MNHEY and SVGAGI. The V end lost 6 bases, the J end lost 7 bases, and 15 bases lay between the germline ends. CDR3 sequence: CASSLQGEGGYTF. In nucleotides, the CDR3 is TGTGCCAGCAGCCTACAGGGAGAAGGTGGCTACACCTTC.